The next 20 T cell receptor beta chains were all read from a single sample in a study of blood T cells in healthy people across ages. With a J-beta primer mix and a sample-barcoded 5' primer, a second PCR ran about 6 to 11 cycles. TCRdb itself ran the 5' RACE reads through MiXCR, one entry per CDR3 protein. The sample contains about 640,000 distinct CDR3 sequences, around 54% of which appear only once. Sequenced: blood. These receptors came from a man in his sixties in good health.

The chain recombines TRBV29-1 with TRBJ2-6, with TRBD1 as a possible D gene (6 bases). V lost 6 bases, J lost 0 bases, and 12 bases lay in between. Per the germline V gene, CDR1 is SQVTM and CDR2 is ANQGSEA. This CDR3 has 15 residues. The CDR3 region is CSVKTGSSGANVLTF. The CDR3 DNA is TGCAGCGTAAAGACAGGATCCTCTGGGGCCAACGTCCTGACTTTC. The full variable domain, its missing parts supplied by reference TRBV29-1 and TRBJ2-6, is SAVISQKPSRDICQRGTSLTIQCQVDSQVTMMFWYRQQPGQSLTLIATANQGSEATYESGFVIDKFPISRPNLTFSTLTVSNMSPEDSSIYLCSVKTGSSGANVLTFGAGSRLTVL.

This clonotype has more than one count but fewer than ten. The V gene is TRBV11-2, the J gene TRBJ2-1; tentatively, D is TRBD1 (5 bases). V lost 6 bases to trimming and J lost 6 bases, with 15 bases between them. The germline gives CDR1 SGHAT, CDR2 FQNNGV. The CDR3 loop spans 14 amino acids. CDR3 amino acids: CASSLRQNLNEQFF. CDR3 nucleotide sequence: TGTGCCAGCAGTCTAAGACAGAACCTCAATGAGCAGTTCTTC.

The gene calls are TRBV4-1 and TRBJ1-1, with 8 bases that match TRBD1. The CDR3 runs 12 residues. CDR1 is MGHRA and CDR2 is YSYEKL in the germline V gene. Germline trimming cut 4 bases from V and 8 bases from J; bases unmatched to any gene: 3. CDR3 DNA: TGCGCCAGCAGCCCAGGACAGGGAGAAGCTTTCTTT. As protein: CASSPGQGEAFF.

This clonotype was detected only a few times. The V gene is TRBV28, the J gene TRBJ1-1; 8 bases align to TRBD1. The germline V gene has CDR1 MDHEN and CDR2 SYDVKM. This CDR3 is built from 15 residues. Unmatched junction bases numbered 4, after V lost 4 bases and J lost 0 bases. The CDR3 DNA reads TGTGCCAGCAGTTCGGGACAGGCTATGAACACTGAAGCTTTCTTT. This encodes CASSSGQAMNTEAFF.

The J gene is TRBJ1-2, the V gene TRBV25-1; 9 positions match TRBD1. Germline CDR1 is MGHDK and CDR2 is SYGVNS. Unmatched junction bases numbered 15, after V lost 4 bases and J lost 6 bases. This CDR3 is built from 17 residues. The CDR3 sequence is CASSVWGQGFLNNGYTF. The CDR3 DNA sequence: TGTGCCAGCAGTGTTTGGGGACAGGGTTTTCTAAACAATGGCTACACCTTC.

As regards this clonotype: The germline gene is not matched at one end of the junction; a read error may be the cause. V usage is TRBV27 and J usage is TRBJ1-1, with D unclear. Germline values: CDR1 MNHEY, CDR2 SMNVEV (reference sequence). The CDR3 is 17 residues long. The CDR3 region has the DNA TGTGCCAGCAGTTCAAGCCAGCTGGGCCACATGAACACTGAAGCTTTTTTT. The encoded protein is CASSSSQLGHMNTEAFF.

V and J are TRBV12-3 or TRBV12-4 and TRBJ1-1, with D maybe TRBD1 (6 bases). Trimming shortened V by 7 bases and J by 0 bases, and 18 bases separated the two germline ends. The CDR3 loop spans 16 amino acids. The CDR3 is CASNLYQGLVNTEAFF. Here the CDR3 DNA reads TGTGCCAGCAACCTTTATCAGGGGCTCGTGAACACTGAAGCTTTCTTT.

This clonotype has ten or more counts. The rearrangement links TRBV27 to TRBJ1-6; 11 bases are a match to TRBD1. V shed 4 bases, J shed 6 bases, and the junction held 11 bases outside the gene matches. The CDR3 is made up of 18 amino acids. CDR1 is MNHEY and CDR2 is SMNVEV in the germline V gene (reference sequence). This CDR3 is CASSSTTGQGAGNSPLHF. DNA for the CDR3: TGTGCCAGCAGTTCGACAACCGGACAGGGGGCGGGTAATTCACCCCTCCACTTT.

J is TRBJ2-1 and V is TRBV2, with TRBD1 as a possible D gene (6 bases). V lost 1 base and J 3 bases, leaving 7 bases between the germline ends. Germline-derived CDR1 and CDR2 are SNHLY and FYNNEI. The CDR3 spans 14 residues. CDR3 loop: CASSEGGRYNEQFF. The CDR3 DNA reads as TGTGCCAGCAGTGAAGGGGGGCGCTACAATGAGCAGTTCTTC.

A remark on this clonotype: A much larger clone differs by one base, so this may be a read error. The V call is TRBV6-1, the J call TRBJ2-3; D may match TRBD1 or TRBD2 (7 bases each). The CDR3 loop spans 15 amino acids. CDR1 MNHNS and CDR2 SASEGT come from the germline V gene. V gave up 4 bases and J gave up 3 bases, with 14 bases separating them. CDR3: CASSVVQGGTDTQYF. In DNA form, the CDR3 reads TGTGCCAGCAGTGTCGTCCAGGGGGGGACAGATACGCAGTATTTT.

This clonotype was picked up one time. The rearrangement uses TRBV20-1 and TRBJ1-2, with a weak D call TRBD1 (5 bases). V was clipped by 6 bases and J by 4 bases, with 15 bases between them. Germline V CDR1 and CDR2: DFQATT, SNEGSKA (reference sequence). The CDR3 has 13 residues. CDR3 coding DNA: TGCAGTGCGAGCTGGGGGGAGAGCTATGGCTACACCTTC. It encodes CSASWGESYGYTF.

The V and J genes are TRBV7-9 and TRBJ2-3, with TRBD2 matching 14 bases. CDR1 SEHNR and CDR2 FQNEAQ come from the germline V gene (reference sequence). V lost 5 bases and J lost 5; bases outside the gene matches: 3. The CDR3 extends over 15 amino acids. The CDR3 DNA sequence: TGTGCCAGCAGCCCGACTAGCGGGGGGGGAGATACGCAGTATTTT. Translated: CASSPTSGGGDTQYF.

This clonotype was detected a few times. The J gene is TRBJ2-3, the V gene TRBV29-1; D call uncertain. CDR1 is SQVTM and CDR2 is ANQGSEA in the germline V gene. CDR3 length equals 16 residues. V lost 4 bases, J lost 1 base, and 18 bases lay in between. The CDR3 protein is CSVGVPCYSRTDTQYF. CDR3 DNA: TGCAGCGTTGGAGTCCCTTGTTATTCCCGCACAGATACGCAGTATTTT.

This clonotype has just a few counts. The chain recombines TRBV24-1 with TRBJ2-5, with 12 nucleotides matching TRBD2. Germline CDR1 KGHDR, CDR2 SFDVKD. J was trimmed by 7 bases and V by 4 bases; bases with no gene match: 12. The CDR3 runs to 17 residues. CDR3 loop: CATSEGTGLAGIGTQYF. The CDR3 region has the DNA TGTGCCACCAGTGAGGGCACCGGACTAGCGGGGATAGGGACCCAGTACTTC.

V is TRBV7-2 and J is TRBJ2-6; weak D call: TRBD2 (5 bases). This CDR3 spans 19 amino acids. In germline, CDR1 is SGHTA, CDR2 FQGNSA. V was clipped by 0 bases and J by 0 bases, with 15 bases between them. CDR3 DNA sequence: TGTGCCAGCAGCTTAGCGCTCTCCACGGGGTTCTCTGGGGCCAACGTCCTGACTTTC. Translating gives CASSLALSTGFSGANVLTF.

The V call is TRBV21-1, the J call TRBJ2-1; the table's D call, TRBD1, was not checked against the DNA. TRBV21-1 is recorded as a pseudogene. This CDR3 contains 17 residues. The DNA of the CDR3 is TGTGCCAGCAGCAAAGAAGGGGTCTCAAGCTCCTACAATGAGCAGTTCTTC. Translating gives CASSKEGVSSSYNEQFF.

This clonotype was seen more than once but under ten times. The chain carries TRBV6-2 or TRBV6-3 and TRBJ2-7; 7 nucleotides align to TRBD2. The CDR3 runs 12 residues. Germline lookup yields CDR1 MNHEY and CDR2 SVGEGT. The ends lost 8 bases at V and 0 bases at J; junction bases unmatched: 1. The CDR3 sequence is CASGGSSYEQYF. The CDR3 DNA sequence: TGTGCCAGCGGCGGGAGCTCCTACGAGCAGTACTTC.

This chain uses TRBV11-2 with TRBJ2-4, with a possible D match to TRBD2 (6 bases). V was trimmed by 3 bases and J by 0 bases, leaving 18 bases between them. Germline assignment: CDR1 SGHAT and CDR2 FQNNGV. The CDR3 covers 18 residues. The CDR3 DNA reads as TGTGCCAGCAGCTTGGGGGGACCCCCTTCCTCAGCCAAAAACATTCAGTACTTC. This translates into CASSLGGPPSSAKNIQYF.

The chain recombines TRBV6-6 with TRBJ2-4; D possibly corresponds to TRBD2 (7 bases). The CDR3 covers 12 residues. Trimming pared 9 bases from V and 15 bases from J, leaving 21 bases between. Looked up from germline, CDR1 is MNHNY and CDR2 is SVGAGI (reference sequence). For the CDR3, the DNA is TGTGCCAGTTCGTGGGCGGGGGCCCACCGGTACTTC. This codes for CASSWAGAHRYF.

V and J are TRBV12-3 or TRBV12-4 and TRBJ2-5; 7 nucleotides align to TRBD2. This CDR3 has 16 residues. Trimming at V came to 3 bases and at J to 7 bases, leaving 14 bases not matched to a gene. As DNA, the CDR3 is TGTGCCAGCAGTTTTGGGGGGGACCACGCTCTTGTGACCCAGTACTTC. It specifies CASSFGGDHALVTQYF.